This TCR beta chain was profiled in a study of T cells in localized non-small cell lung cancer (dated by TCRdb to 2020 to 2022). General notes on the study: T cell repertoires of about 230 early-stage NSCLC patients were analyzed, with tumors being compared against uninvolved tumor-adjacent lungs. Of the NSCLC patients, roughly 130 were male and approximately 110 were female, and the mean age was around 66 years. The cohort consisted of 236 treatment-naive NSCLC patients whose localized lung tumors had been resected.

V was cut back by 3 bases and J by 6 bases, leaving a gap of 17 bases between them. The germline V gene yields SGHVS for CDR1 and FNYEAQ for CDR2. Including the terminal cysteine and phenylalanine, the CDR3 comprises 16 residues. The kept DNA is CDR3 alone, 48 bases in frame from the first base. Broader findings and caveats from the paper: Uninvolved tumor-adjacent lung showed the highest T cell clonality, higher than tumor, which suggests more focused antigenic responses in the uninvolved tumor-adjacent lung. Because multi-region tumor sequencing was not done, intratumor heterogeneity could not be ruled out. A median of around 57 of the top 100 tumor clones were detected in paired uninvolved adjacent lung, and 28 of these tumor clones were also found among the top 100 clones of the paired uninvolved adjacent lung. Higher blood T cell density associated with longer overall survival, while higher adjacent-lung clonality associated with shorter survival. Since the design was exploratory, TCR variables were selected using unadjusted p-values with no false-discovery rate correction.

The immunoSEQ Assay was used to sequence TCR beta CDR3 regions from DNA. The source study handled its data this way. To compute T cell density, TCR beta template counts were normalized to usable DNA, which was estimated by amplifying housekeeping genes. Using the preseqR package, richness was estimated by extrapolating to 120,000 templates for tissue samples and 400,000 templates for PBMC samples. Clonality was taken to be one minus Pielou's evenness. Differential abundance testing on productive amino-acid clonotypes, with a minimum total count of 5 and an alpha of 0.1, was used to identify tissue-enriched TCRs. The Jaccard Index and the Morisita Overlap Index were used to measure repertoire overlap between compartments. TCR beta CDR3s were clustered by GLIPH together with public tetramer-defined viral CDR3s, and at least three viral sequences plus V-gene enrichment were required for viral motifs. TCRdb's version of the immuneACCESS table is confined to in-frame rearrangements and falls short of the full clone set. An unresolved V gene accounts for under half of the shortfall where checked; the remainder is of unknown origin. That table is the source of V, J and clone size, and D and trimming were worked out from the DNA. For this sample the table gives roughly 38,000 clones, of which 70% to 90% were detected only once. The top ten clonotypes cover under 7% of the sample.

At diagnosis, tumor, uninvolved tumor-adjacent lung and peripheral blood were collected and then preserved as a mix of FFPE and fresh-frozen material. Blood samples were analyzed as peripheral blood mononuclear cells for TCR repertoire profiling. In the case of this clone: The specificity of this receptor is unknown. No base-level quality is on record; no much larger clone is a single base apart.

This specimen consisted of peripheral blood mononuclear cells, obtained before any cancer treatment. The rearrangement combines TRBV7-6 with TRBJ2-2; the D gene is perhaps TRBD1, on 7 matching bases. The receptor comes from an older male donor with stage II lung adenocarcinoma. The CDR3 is CASSFQGGRTPGELFF. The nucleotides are TGTGCCAGCAGCTTTCAGGGGGGTCGGACCCCCGGGGAGCTGTTTTTT.